This T cell receptor (beta chain) appears in the sequencing data of a study of regulatory and conventional T cells in RAG deficiency. Study results and caveats: Shorter CDR3s in all patient subsets; >85% Treg-Tconv overlap in Omenn. Other subsets showed approximately 10-fold reductions, but Treg unique TCR beta sequences fell approximately 100-fold in these patients.

The table came from immunoSEQ multiplex PCR; TCRdb's copy has only in-frame clones and leaves some out. The sample holds more than 30,000 clones, more than 80% seen once. With regard to this clone: Antigen specificity is unknown.

Germline-derived CDR1 and CDR2 are SEHNR and FQNEAQ (reference sequence). The CDR3 contains 12 residues. With 7 bases removed from V and 5 bases from J, the gap between germline ends came to 12 bases. The sample was also linked to a second study, of regulatory T cells. That source notes: Primers: 52 TRBV forward and 13 TRBJ reverse. In patients, unique TRB V-J pairs were restricted and V/J usage skewed, especially in Tregs.

Specimen: CD8+ T cells sorted from blood. The TCR sequence derives from a human donor in good health. The chain carries TRBV7-9 and TRBJ2-7; the D gene could be TRBD1 or TRBD2 (5 bases each). CDR3 protein: CASTGTLDEQYF. DNA of the CDR3: TGTGCCAGCACCGGGACCTTAGACGAGCAGTACTTC.